The following is a T cell receptor (beta chain) sequence with its context. Sequencing used immunoSEQ multiplex PCR; TCRdb keeps in-frame clones, though not all of them. The table has 15,000 to 20,000 clones, about four fifths seen once; the top ten hold roughly 9.6%. The entry originates in a study of blood T cell repertoires in COVID-19. Study at large: The study drew acute and convalescent COVID-19 samples from the United States, Italy and Spain. Nucleic acid was either cDNA or gDNA, and it came from T cells, B-cell-depleted T cells, or PBMCs.

Trimming shortened V by 0 bases and J by 7 bases, and 12 bases separated the two germline ends. This CDR3 is 14 amino acids long. CDR1 is LGHDT, CDR2 YNNKEL, per germline (reference sequence). Sequencing was performed on peripheral blood. The sequence was collected from a man older than 75 with acute or convalescent COVID-19. The chain links TRBV3-1 (or the pseudogene TRBV3-2) to TRBJ1-2; D not certain. CDR3 coding DNA: TGTGCCAGCAGCCAAGAGCAGACCTGGAGTGGCTACACCTTC. This codes for CASSQEQTWSGYTF.